Each of the 30 T cell receptor beta chains below was sequenced from the same sample in a study of OX40 agonist ivuxolimab in advanced cancers. Only in-frame clones appear in the TCRdb table, and some are missing; sequencing was by immunoSEQ multiplex PCR. There are 65,000 to 95,000 clones in the sample; about 90% occur only once, and approximately 10% lies in the top ten. The sequencing here drew on CD4+ or CD8+ T cells sorted from blood, taken in a trial of the OX40 agonist ivuxolimab. The source is an adult with an advanced solid tumor such as melanoma, head and neck, liver or kidney cancer.

The rearrangement joins TRBV9 to TRBJ2-7; 7 bases are a match to TRBD2. The CDR3 consists of 16 residues. The germline gives CDR1 SGDLS, CDR2 YYNGEE. V lost 0 bases and J lost 3; bases outside the gene matches: 9. The DNA of the CDR3 is TGTGCCAGCAGCGTAGCTCCCGGGGGGAGCGACTACGAGCAGTACTTC. Its protein is CASSVAPGGSDYEQYF.

In its sample, this clone was seen a few times. The chain is built from TRBV9 and TRBJ2-3; 10 bases are shared with TRBD2. Germline V gene lookup returns CDR1 SGDLS and CDR2 YYNGEE. V lost 2 bases to trimming and J lost 6 bases; unmatched junction nucleotides: 6. The length of the CDR3 is 15 residues. CDR3 loop: CASSVSGGAGDTQYF. DNA for the CDR3: TGTGCCAGCAGCGTCAGCGGGGGGGCTGGTGATACGCAGTATTTT.

As concerns this clone: The sample holds other DNA sequences that translate to the same CDR3. The V gene is TRBV4-2, the J gene TRBJ2-7; a possible D gene is TRBD1 (5 bases). CDR1 is LGHNA, CDR2 YNFKEQ, per germline. V was cut by 1 base and J by 4 bases, with 14 bases left in between. The CDR3 is 15 amino acids. The DNA for the CDR3 is TGTGCCAGCAGCCAAGGACAAGGGGCCGGATACGAGCAGTACTTC. Protein: CASSQGQGAGYEQYF.

CDR3 bases: TGTGCCAGCAGCCCTGGGACAGAACCCATATATTTT. Its protein product is CASSPGTEPIYF. This chain uses TRBV7-9 with TRBJ1-3; TRBD1 matches 7 bases. CDR1 is SEHNR and CDR2 is FQNEAQ in the germline V gene (reference sequence). There are 12 residues in the CDR3. V was clipped by 5 bases and J by 11 bases; unmatched bases: 6.

The rearrangement uses TRBV10-3 and TRBJ1-4, with a possible D match to TRBD1 (5 bases). Germline CDR1 is ENHRY and CDR2 is SYGVKD. The V gene lost 2 bases and the J gene lost 0 bases, with 10 bases spanning the gap. This CDR3 is built from 16 residues. The CDR3 reads CAISELWGATNEKLFF. CDR3 DNA sequence: TGTGCCATCAGTGAGCTTTGGGGGGCAACTAATGAAAAACTGTTTTTT.

The chain couples TRBV7-9 to TRBJ2-7; D gene ambiguous. CDR1 and CDR2 (germline): SEHNR, FQNEAQ (reference sequence). The CDR3 length is 14 residues. Trimming pared 2 bases from V and 3 bases from J, leaving 11 bases between. CDR3 sequence (DNA): TGTGCCAGCAGCTTATCCCAGATTGACTACGAGCAGTACTTC. It is translated as CASSLSQIDYEQYF. The variable domain in full, completed from reference TRBV7-9 and TRBJ2-7, reads DTGVSQNPRHKITKRGQNVTFRCDPISEHNRLYWYRQTLGQGPEFLTYFQNEAQLEKSRLLSDRFSAERPKGSFSTLEIQRTEQGDSAMYLCASSLSQIDYEQYFGPGTRLTVT.

The rearrangement joins TRBV5-4 to TRBJ2-1; tentatively, D is TRBD1 (6 bases). The CDR3 sequence is 16 residues long. V was clipped by 4 bases and J by 0 bases, with 14 bases between them. Looked up from germline, CDR1 is SGHNT and CDR2 is YYREEE (reference sequence). The CDR3 coding sequence is TGTGCCAGCAGCCCGGAAGGGGGTAGCTCCTACAATGAGCAGTTCTTC. Encoded protein: CASSPEGGSSYNEQFF. Full variable domain (rest looked up from reference TRBV5-4 and TRBJ2-1): ETGVTQSPTHLIKTRGQQVTLRCSSQSGHNTVSWYQQALGQGPQFIFQYYREEENGRGNFPPRFSGLQFPNYSSELNVNALELDDSALYLCASSPEGGSSYNEQFFGPGTRLTVL.

The V call is TRBV4-3, the J call TRBJ2-6; TRBD1 or TRBD2 may be the D gene (5 bases each). The CDR3 is 17 amino acids. V lost 3 bases, J lost 0 bases, and 12 bases lay in between. Germline V gives CDR1 LGHNA, CDR2 YSLEER. The CDR3 DNA follows: TGCGCCAGCAGCCAGGGGGAAGGAAGCTCTGGGGCCAACGTCCTGACTTTC. Protein: CASSQGEGSSGANVLTF.

The chain couples TRBV10-2 to TRBJ2-7, with 8 bases aligning to TRBD1. CDR3 length: 14 residues. Trimming cost V 3 bases and J 5 bases; bases outside gene matches: 6. From germline, CDR1 is WSHSY and CDR2 SAAADI. CDR3 sequence (DNA): TGCGCCAGCAGTGATAAGCAGGGGGCCCACGAGCAGTACTTC. As protein: CASSDKQGAHEQYF.

The chain joins TRBV6-1 to TRBJ2-1; 7 positions agree with TRBD1. Per the germline V gene, CDR1 is MNHNS and CDR2 is SASEGT. V gave up 3 bases and J gave up 10 bases; unmatched junction bases: 0. The CDR3 contains 11 residues. The CDR3 sequence: CASSEDREQFF. The CDR3 nucleotides read TGTGCCAGCAGTGAGGACAGGGAGCAGTTCTTC.

The chain joins TRBV7-9 to TRBJ1-2; 8 nucleotides match TRBD1. The germline CDR1 and CDR2 sequences are SEHNR and FQNEAQ (reference sequence). V shed 7 bases and J 4 bases; nucleotides not matched to a gene: 8. The CDR3 runs 14 residues. The chain's CDR3 is CASIGQGGFYGYTF. The DNA for the CDR3 is TGTGCCAGCATCGGACAGGGTGGGTTCTATGGCTACACCTTC.

V and J are TRBV5-1 and TRBJ2-1; 10 bases agree with TRBD2. CDR1 and CDR2 from the germline V gene are SGHRS and YFSETQ. The J segment lost 0 bases and the V segment lost 0 bases, leaving 0 bases of the junction unmatched. The CDR3 consists of 16 residues. The CDR3 sequence: CASSLASGGSYNEQFF. In DNA form, the CDR3 reads TGCGCCAGCAGCTTGGCTAGCGGGGGCTCCTACAATGAGCAGTTCTTC.

The chain links TRBV2 to TRBJ1-3; 8 bases align to TRBD1. The V and J ends lost 2 bases and 4 bases, in that order; junction bases with no gene match: 7. This CDR3 is built from 16 residues. Per the germline V gene, CDR1 is SNHLY and CDR2 is FYNNEI. The CDR3 reads CASSEMVRQGGNTIYF. The CDR3 bases are TGTGCCAGCAGTGAAATGGTCCGACAGGGGGGAAACACCATATATTTT.

Concerning this clone: A read error may account for a junction end that differs from germline. This chain joins TRBV5-6 and TRBJ2-5; 10 nucleotides align to TRBD2. CDR3 length: 12 residues. CDR1 and CDR2 from the germline V gene are SGHDT and YYEEEE. CDR3 protein: CASSWTSGRNHF. The DNA of the CDR3 is TGTGCCAGCAGCTGGACTAGCGGCCGAAACCACTTC.

CDR3 in amino acids: CASSFGTGSYEQYF. For the CDR3, the DNA is TGTGCCAGCAGCTTCGGGACAGGCTCCTACGAGCAGTACTTC. J is TRBJ2-7 and V is TRBV11-2; 8 nucleotides line up with TRBD1. Germline trimming cut 3 bases from V and 0 bases from J; bases unmatched to any gene: 1. The CDR3 has 14 residues. Germline values: CDR1 SGHAT, CDR2 FQNNGV.

The chain combines TRBV19 with TRBJ2-7; TRBD1 matches 7 bases. The length of the CDR3 is 17 residues. CDR1 is LNHDA, CDR2 SQIVND, per germline (reference sequence). V shed 4 bases, J shed 2 bases, and the junction held 14 bases outside the gene matches. The CDR3 sequence is CASSTGTVFPSPYEQYF. The CDR3 coding sequence is TGTGCCAGTAGTACCGGGACAGTCTTCCCCTCGCCCTACGAGCAGTACTTC.

The chain has TRBV29-1 and TRBJ2-7; D is ambiguous. V dropped 1 base and J dropped 2 bases, with 6 bases sitting between them. This CDR3 is 12 amino acids long. Germline CDR1 is SQVTM and CDR2 is ANQGSEA. The CDR3 DNA sequence: TGCAGCGTTGAAGGCAGCACCTACGAGCAGTACTTC. This codes for CSVEGSTYEQYF.

This chain connects TRBV13 to TRBJ2-1; 10 positions match TRBD2. Trimming removed 1 base from V and 5 bases from J; junction bases left unmatched: 2. This CDR3 has 15 residues. Germline V lookup: CDR1 PRHDT, CDR2 FYEKMQ (reference sequence). DNA for the CDR3: TGTGCCAGCAGCTTAGAAGCGGGGGGGCACAATGAGCAGTTCTTC. Protein sequence: CASSLEAGGHNEQFF.

The chain joins TRBV10-3 to TRBJ2-6; 12 bases match TRBD2. CDR1 ENHRY and CDR2 SYGVKD come from the germline V gene. The CDR3 length is 20 residues. V trimming: 2 bases; J trimming: 0 bases; junction bases outside the gene matches: 8. Here the CDR3 reads CAISEPWTSGTNSGANVLTF. Written as DNA, the CDR3 is TGTGCCATCAGTGAGCCCTGGACTAGCGGGACTAACTCTGGGGCCAACGTCCTGACTTTC.

This sequence joins TRBV5-1 and TRBJ1-5; tentative D call: TRBD1 (6 bases). The V end lost 4 bases, the J end lost 0 bases, and 14 bases lay between the germline ends. This CDR3 has 16 residues. The germline CDR1 and CDR2 sequences are SGHRS and YFSETQ. CDR3 in DNA: TGCGCCAGCAGCCCCTTAGGGGGATATAGCAATCAGCCCCAGCATTTT. Protein: CASSPLGGYSNQPQHF. Together with reference TRBV5-1 and TRBJ1-5, the CDR3 gives the full variable domain: KAGVTQTPRYLIKTRGQQVTLSCSPISGHRSVSWYQQTPGQGLQFLFEYFSETQRNKGNFPGRFSGRQFSNSRSEMNVSTLELGDSALYLCASSPLGGYSNQPQHFGDGTRLSIL.

The chain has TRBV5-1 and TRBJ2-2; no reliable D call. V lost 4 bases and J 1 base, leaving 2 bases between the germline ends. The CDR3 extends over 12 amino acids. Germline CDR1 and CDR2: SGHRS and YFSETQ. CDR3 nucleotides: TGCGCCAGCAGCGTGAACACCGGGGAGCTGTTTTTT. This codes for CASSVNTGELFF.

The V and J genes are TRBV6-4 and TRBJ2-1, with 7 bases aligning to TRBD2. The CDR3 consists of 15 residues. V shed 2 bases, J shed 4 bases, and the junction held 5 bases outside the gene matches. The germline CDR1 and CDR2 sequences are MRHNA and SNTAGT. The CDR3 loop reads CASSDIAGEYNEQFF. The CDR3 DNA is TGTGCCAGCAGTGACATCGCGGGGGAGTACAATGAGCAGTTCTTC.

J is TRBJ2-1 and V is TRBV7-6; weak D call: TRBD2 (6 bases). CDR3 length equals 16 residues. V lost 3 bases, J lost 6 bases, and 18 bases lay in between. Germline-derived CDR1 and CDR2 are SGHVS and FNYEAQ. CDR3: CASSFGGTSPFNEQFF. In nucleotides, the CDR3 is TGTGCCAGCAGCTTCGGGGGTACTAGCCCCTTCAATGAGCAGTTCTTC.

CDR3 sequence: CASNPFFRDRVPGELFF. For the CDR3, the DNA is TGTGCCAGTAACCCATTCTTTCGGGACAGGGTACCCGGGGAGCTGTTTTTT. The chain is built from TRBV19 and TRBJ2-2; TRBD1 aligns across 9 bases. The CDR3 covers 17 residues. Trimming took 7 bases from V and 6 from J; bases not matched to a gene: 15. Germline V gene sequence: CDR1 LNHDA, CDR2 SQIVND (reference sequence).

The chain uses TRBV4-3 and TRBJ1-3; D ambiguous. Germline CDR1 and CDR2: LGHNA and YSLEER. V lost 0 bases, J lost 0 bases, and 9 bases lay in between. The CDR3 is made up of 16 amino acids. Here the CDR3 reads CASSQDWLDSGNTIYF. As DNA, the CDR3 is TGCGCCAGCAGCCAAGATTGGTTAGACTCTGGAAACACCATATATTTT.

The V call is TRBV4-3, the J call TRBJ2-3; D possibly corresponds to TRBD2 (6 bases). The CDR3 extends over 13 amino acids. V gave up 3 bases and J gave up 6 bases, with 10 bases separating them. In germline, CDR1 is LGHNA, CDR2 YSLEER. DNA for the CDR3: TGCGCCAGCAGCCAGCTAGGAGGGGATACGCAGTATTTT. Translated, it gives CASSQLGGDTQYF.

V gene TRBV28 combines with J gene TRBJ1-2; the D gene is possibly TRBD1 (5 bases). The V end was cut by 5 bases, the J end by 1 base, with 17 bases between. CDR3 size: 16 residues. Germline V CDR1 and CDR2: MDHEN, SYDVKM. Here the CDR3 DNA reads TGTGCCAGCAGTCATCGACAGCCTTATAATAACTATGGCTACACCTTC. Encoded protein: CASSHRQPYNNYGYTF.

This clone was observed a single time. The chain uses TRBV2 and TRBJ2-7; D possibly corresponds to TRBD1 (5 bases). Germline-derived CDR1 and CDR2 are SNHLY and FYNNEI. Trimming stripped 4 bases from V and 0 bases from J, with 7 bases between. The CDR3 has 13 amino acids. DNA for the CDR3: TGTGCCAGCAGTGCAGGGTTCTCCTACGAGCAGTACTTC. Translating it yields CASSAGFSYEQYF. The whole variable domain, remainder taken from reference TRBV2 and TRBJ2-7, is EPEVTQTPSHQVTQMGQEVILRCVPISNHLYFYWYRQILGQKVEFLVSFYNNEISEKSEIFDDQFSVERPDGSNFTLKIRSTKLEDSAMYFCASSAGFSYEQYFGPGTRLTVT.

The gene calls are TRBV4-3 and TRBJ2-7, with D maybe TRBD1 (5 bases). The V and J ends lost 1 base and 3 bases respectively, with 13 bases between them. CDR1 is LGHNA and CDR2 is YSLEER in the germline V gene. There are 15 residues in the CDR3. CDR3 sequence reads: CASSQGPQGDYEQYF. The CDR3 coding sequence is TGCGCCAGCAGCCAAGGACCGCAGGGTGACTACGAGCAGTACTTC.

The V call is TRBV11-3, the J call TRBJ1-3, with unresolved D. Trimming stripped 2 bases from V and 4 bases from J, with 9 bases between. This CDR3 region has 14 residues. CDR1 is SGHNT, CDR2 YENEEA, per germline. The CDR3: CASSLPLFGNTIYF. The CDR3, as DNA: TGTGCCAGCAGCTTACCACTTTTCGGAAACACCATATATTTT.